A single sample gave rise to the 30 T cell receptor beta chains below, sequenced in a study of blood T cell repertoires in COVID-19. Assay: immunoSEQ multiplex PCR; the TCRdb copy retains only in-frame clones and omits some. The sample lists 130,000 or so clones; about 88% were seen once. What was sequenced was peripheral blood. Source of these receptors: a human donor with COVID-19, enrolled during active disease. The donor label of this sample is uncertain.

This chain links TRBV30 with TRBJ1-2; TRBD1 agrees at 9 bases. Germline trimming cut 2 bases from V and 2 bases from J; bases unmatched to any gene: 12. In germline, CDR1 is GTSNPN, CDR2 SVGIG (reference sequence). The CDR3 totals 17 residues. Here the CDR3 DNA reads TGTGCCTGGAGTCCTCTTACCTCCGGGACAGGGAACTATGGCTACACCTTC. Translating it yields CAWSPLTSGTGNYGYTF.

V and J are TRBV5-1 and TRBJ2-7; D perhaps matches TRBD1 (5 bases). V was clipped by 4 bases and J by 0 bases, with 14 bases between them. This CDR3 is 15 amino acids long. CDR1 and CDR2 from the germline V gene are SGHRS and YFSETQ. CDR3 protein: CASSNLGPYSYEQYF. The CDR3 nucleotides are TGCGCCAGCAGCAATCTGGGGCCGTACTCCTACGAGCAGTACTTC.

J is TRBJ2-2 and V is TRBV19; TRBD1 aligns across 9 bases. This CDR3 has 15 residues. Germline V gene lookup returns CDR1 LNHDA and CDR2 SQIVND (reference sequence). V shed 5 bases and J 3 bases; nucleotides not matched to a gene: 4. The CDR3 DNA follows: TGTGCCAGTAGTCCCGGGACAGGGTACACCGGGGAGCTGTTTTTT. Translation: CASSPGTGYTGELFF. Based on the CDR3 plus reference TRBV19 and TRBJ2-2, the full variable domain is DGGITQSPKYLFRKEGQNVTLSCEQNLNHDAMYWYRQDPGQGLRLIYYSQIVNDFQKGDIAEGYSVSREKKESFPLTVTSAQKNPTAFYLCASSPGTGYTGELFFGEGSRLTVL.

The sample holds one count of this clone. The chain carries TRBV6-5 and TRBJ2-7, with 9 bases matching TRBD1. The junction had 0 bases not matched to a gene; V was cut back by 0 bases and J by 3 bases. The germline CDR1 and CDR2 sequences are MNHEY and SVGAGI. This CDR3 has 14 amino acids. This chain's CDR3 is CASSYSGQGYEQYF. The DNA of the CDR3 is TGTGCCAGCAGTTACTCGGGACAGGGCTACGAGCAGTACTTC.

The CDR3 DNA follows: TGTGCCAGTAGTAGGGACAGAGCAACCCCGCAGTACTTC. Amino acid sequence: CASSRDRATPQYF. The chain uses TRBV19 and TRBJ2-7, with 7 bases lining up with TRBD1. CDR1 and CDR2 from the germline V gene are LNHDA and SQIVND (reference sequence). This CDR3 has 13 residues. V dropped 4 bases and J dropped 9; count of bases not matched to a gene: 9.

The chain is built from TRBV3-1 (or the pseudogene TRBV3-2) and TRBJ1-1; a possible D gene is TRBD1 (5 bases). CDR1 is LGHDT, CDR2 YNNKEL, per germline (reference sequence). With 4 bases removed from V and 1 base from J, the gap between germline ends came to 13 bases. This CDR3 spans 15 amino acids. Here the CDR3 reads CASSPGGESNTEAFF. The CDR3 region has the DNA TGTGCCAGCAGCCCCGGGGGGGAATCGAACACTGAAGCTTTCTTT.

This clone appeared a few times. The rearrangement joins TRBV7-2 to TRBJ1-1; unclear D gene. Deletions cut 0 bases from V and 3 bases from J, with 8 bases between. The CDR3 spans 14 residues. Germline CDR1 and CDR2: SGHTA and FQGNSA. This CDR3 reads CASSLAVTDTEAFF. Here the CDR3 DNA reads TGTGCCAGCAGCTTAGCGGTTACGGACACTGAAGCTTTCTTT.

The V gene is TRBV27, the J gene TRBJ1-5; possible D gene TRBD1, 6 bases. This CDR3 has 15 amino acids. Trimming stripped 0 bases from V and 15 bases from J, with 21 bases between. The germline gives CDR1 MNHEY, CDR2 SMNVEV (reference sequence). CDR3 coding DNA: TGTGCCAGCAGTTTATCGGCGGGGGCGTTGGGAAGGTTGCATTTT. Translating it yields CASSLSAGALGRLHF.

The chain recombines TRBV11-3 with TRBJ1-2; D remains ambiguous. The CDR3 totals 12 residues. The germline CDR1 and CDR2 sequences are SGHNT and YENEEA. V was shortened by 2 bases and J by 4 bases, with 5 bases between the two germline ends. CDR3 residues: CASSLRSYGYTF. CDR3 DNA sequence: TGTGCCAGCAGCTTACGCAGCTATGGCTACACCTTC.

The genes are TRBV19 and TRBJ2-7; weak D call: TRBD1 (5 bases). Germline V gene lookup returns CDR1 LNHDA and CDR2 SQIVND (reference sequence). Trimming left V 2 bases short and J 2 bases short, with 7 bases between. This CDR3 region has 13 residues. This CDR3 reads CASSIMDTYEQYF. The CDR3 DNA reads TGTGCCAGTAGTATAATGGACACCTACGAGCAGTACTTC. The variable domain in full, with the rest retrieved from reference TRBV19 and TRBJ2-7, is DGGITQSPKYLFRKEGQNVTLSCEQNLNHDAMYWYRQDPGQGLRLIYYSQIVNDFQKGDIAEGYSVSREKKESFPLTVTSAQKNPTAFYLCASSIMDTYEQYFGPGTRLTVT.

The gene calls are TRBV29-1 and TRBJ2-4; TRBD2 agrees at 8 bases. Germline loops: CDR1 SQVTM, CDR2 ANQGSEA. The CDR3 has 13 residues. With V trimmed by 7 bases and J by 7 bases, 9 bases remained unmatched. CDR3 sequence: CSAVGRGGNIQYF. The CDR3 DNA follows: TGCAGCGCCGTCGGGAGGGGAGGTAACATTCAGTACTTC.

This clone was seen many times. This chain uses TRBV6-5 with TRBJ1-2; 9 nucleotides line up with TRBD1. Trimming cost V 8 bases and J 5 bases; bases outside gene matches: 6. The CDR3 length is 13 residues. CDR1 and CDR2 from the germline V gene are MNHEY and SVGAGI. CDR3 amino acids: CASAYRGLYGYTF. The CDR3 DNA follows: TGTGCCAGCGCCTACAGGGGGCTTTATGGCTACACCTTC.

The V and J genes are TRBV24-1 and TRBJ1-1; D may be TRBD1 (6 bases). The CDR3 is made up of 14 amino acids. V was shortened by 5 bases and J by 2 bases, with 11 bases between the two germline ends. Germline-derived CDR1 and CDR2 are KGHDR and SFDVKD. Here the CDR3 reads CATSVSDSNTEAFF. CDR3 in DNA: TGTGCCACCAGTGTTTCGGACAGCAACACTGAAGCTTTCTTT.

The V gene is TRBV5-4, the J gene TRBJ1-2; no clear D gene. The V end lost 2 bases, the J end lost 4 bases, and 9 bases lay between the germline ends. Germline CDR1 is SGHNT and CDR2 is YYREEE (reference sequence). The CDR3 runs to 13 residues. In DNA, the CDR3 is TGTGCCAGCAGCTTTGGCCCCAGCTATGGCTACACCTTC. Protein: CASSFGPSYGYTF.

CDR3 protein: CASSLVLGATGELFF. The DNA for the CDR3 is TGTGCCAGCAGCTTGGTGTTGGGGGCGACCGGGGAGCTGTTTTTT. The chain joins TRBV5-4 to TRBJ2-2; weak D call: TRBD1 (6 bases). Germline V CDR1 and CDR2: SGHNT, YYREEE (reference sequence). Between the trimmed V and J ends, which lost 0 bases and 5 bases, there was a span of 11 bases. The CDR3 loop spans 15 amino acids.

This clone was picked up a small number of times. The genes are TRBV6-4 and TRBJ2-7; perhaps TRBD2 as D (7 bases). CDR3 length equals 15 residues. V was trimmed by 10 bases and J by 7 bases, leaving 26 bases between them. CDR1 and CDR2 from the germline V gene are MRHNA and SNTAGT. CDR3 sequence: CANSPPFRGGREQYF. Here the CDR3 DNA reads TGTGCCAACAGCCCGCCCTTTAGGGGGGGTCGGGAGCAGTACTTC.

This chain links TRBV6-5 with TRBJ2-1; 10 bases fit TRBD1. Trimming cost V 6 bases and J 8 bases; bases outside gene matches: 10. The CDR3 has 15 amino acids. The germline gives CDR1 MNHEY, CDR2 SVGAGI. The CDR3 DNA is TGTGCCAGCAGACTCGGACAGGGGGGCGGGGATGAGCAGTTCTTC. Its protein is CASRLGQGGGDEQFF.

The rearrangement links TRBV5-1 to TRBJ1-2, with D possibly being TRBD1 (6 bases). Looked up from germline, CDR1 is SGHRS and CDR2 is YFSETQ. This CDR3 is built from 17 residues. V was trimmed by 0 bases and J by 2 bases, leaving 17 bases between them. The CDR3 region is CASSLAHDRITNYGYTF. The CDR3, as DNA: TGCGCCAGCAGCTTGGCCCATGACAGGATTACCAACTATGGCTACACCTTC.

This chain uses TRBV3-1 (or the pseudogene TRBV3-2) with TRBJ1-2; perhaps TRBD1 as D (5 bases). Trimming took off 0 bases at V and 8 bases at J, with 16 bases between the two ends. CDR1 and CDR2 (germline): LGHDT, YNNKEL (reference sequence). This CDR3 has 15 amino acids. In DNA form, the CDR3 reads TGTGCCAGCAGCCAAGATCTCGCGGGGCTGGGCGGCTACACCTTC. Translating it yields CASSQDLAGLGGYTF.

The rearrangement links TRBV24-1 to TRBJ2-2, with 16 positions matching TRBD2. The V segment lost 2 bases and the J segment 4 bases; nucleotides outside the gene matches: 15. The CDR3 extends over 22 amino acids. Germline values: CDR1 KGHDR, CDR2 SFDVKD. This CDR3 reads CATSDSNLGLAGGLVSTGELFF. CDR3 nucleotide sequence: TGTGCCACCAGTGATTCCAATTTGGGACTAGCGGGGGGGCTAGTGTCCACCGGGGAGCTGTTTTTT.

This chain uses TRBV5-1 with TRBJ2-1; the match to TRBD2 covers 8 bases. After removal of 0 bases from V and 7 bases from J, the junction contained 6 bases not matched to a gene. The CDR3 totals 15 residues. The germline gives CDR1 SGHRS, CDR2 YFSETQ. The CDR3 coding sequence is TGCGCCAGCAGCTTGGCGGATAGCGGGGTTAATGAGCAGTTCTTC. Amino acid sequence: CASSLADSGVNEQFF. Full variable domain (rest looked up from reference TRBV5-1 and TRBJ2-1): KAGVTQTPRYLIKTRGQQVTLSCSPISGHRSVSWYQQTPGQGLQFLFEYFSETQRNKGNFPGRFSGRQFSNSRSEMNVSTLELGDSALYLCASSLADSGVNEQFFGPGTRLTVL.

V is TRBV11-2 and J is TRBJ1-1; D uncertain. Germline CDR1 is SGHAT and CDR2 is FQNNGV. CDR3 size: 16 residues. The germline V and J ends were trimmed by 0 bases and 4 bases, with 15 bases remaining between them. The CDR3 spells CASSLDWAGGSTEAFF. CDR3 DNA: TGTGCCAGCAGCTTAGATTGGGCAGGCGGGAGCACTGAAGCTTTCTTT.

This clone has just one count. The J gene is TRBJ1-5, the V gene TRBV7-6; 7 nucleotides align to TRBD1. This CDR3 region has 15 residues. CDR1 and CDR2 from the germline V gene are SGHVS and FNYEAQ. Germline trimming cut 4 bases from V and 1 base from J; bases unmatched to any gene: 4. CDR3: CASSSTGRSNQPQHF. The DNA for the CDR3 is TGTGCCAGCAGCTCGACAGGGAGAAGCAATCAGCCCCAGCATTTT.

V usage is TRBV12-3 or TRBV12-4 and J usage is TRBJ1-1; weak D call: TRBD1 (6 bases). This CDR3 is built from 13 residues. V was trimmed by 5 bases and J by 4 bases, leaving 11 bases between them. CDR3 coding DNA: TGTGCCAGCAGTCGACAGGAGAGCACTGAAGCTTTCTTT. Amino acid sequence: CASSRQESTEAFF.

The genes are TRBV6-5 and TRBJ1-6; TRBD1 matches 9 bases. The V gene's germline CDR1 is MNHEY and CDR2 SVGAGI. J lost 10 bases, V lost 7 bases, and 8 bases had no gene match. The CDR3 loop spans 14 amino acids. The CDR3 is CASTGGQGESPLHF. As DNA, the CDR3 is TGTGCCAGCACAGGGGGACAGGGAGAATCACCCCTCCACTTT.

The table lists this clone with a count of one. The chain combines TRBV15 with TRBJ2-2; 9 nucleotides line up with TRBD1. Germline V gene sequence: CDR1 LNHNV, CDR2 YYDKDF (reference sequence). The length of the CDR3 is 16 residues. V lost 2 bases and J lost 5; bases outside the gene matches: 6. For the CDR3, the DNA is TGTGCCACCAGCAGATGGGGACAGGGTCGGACCGGGGAGCTGTTTTTT. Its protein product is CATSRWGQGRTGELFF.

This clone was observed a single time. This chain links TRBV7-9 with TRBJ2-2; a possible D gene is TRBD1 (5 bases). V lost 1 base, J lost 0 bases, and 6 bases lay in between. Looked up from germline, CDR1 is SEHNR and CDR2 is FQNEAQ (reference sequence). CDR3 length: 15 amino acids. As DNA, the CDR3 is TGTGCCAGCAGCTTAGTACAGGCGAACACCGGGGAGCTGTTTTTT. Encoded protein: CASSLVQANTGELFF. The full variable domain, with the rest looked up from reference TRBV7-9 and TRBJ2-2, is DTGVSQNPRHKITKRGQNVTFRCDPISEHNRLYWYRQTLGQGPEFLTYFQNEAQLEKSRLLSDRFSAERPKGSFSTLEIQRTEQGDSAMYLCASSLVQANTGELFFGEGSRLTVL.

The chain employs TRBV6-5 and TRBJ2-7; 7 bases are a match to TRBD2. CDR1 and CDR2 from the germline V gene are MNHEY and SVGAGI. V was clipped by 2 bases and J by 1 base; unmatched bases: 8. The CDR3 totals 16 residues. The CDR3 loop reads CASSYLGLGESYEQYF. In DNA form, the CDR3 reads TGTGCCAGCAGTTACCTCGGACTAGGGGAATCCTACGAGCAGTACTTC.

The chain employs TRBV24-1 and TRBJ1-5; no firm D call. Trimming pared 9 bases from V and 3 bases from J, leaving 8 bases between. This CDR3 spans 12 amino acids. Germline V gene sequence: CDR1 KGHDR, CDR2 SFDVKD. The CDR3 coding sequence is TGTGCCACCGATGGGCTCAATCAGCCCCAGCATTTT. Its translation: CATDGLNQPQHF.

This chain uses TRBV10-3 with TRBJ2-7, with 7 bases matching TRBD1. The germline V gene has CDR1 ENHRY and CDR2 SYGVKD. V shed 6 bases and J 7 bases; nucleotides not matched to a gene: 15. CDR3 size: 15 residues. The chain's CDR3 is CAIRSPNAGGREQYF. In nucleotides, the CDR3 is TGTGCCATCAGATCCCCAAACGCAGGGGGTAGGGAGCAGTACTTC.